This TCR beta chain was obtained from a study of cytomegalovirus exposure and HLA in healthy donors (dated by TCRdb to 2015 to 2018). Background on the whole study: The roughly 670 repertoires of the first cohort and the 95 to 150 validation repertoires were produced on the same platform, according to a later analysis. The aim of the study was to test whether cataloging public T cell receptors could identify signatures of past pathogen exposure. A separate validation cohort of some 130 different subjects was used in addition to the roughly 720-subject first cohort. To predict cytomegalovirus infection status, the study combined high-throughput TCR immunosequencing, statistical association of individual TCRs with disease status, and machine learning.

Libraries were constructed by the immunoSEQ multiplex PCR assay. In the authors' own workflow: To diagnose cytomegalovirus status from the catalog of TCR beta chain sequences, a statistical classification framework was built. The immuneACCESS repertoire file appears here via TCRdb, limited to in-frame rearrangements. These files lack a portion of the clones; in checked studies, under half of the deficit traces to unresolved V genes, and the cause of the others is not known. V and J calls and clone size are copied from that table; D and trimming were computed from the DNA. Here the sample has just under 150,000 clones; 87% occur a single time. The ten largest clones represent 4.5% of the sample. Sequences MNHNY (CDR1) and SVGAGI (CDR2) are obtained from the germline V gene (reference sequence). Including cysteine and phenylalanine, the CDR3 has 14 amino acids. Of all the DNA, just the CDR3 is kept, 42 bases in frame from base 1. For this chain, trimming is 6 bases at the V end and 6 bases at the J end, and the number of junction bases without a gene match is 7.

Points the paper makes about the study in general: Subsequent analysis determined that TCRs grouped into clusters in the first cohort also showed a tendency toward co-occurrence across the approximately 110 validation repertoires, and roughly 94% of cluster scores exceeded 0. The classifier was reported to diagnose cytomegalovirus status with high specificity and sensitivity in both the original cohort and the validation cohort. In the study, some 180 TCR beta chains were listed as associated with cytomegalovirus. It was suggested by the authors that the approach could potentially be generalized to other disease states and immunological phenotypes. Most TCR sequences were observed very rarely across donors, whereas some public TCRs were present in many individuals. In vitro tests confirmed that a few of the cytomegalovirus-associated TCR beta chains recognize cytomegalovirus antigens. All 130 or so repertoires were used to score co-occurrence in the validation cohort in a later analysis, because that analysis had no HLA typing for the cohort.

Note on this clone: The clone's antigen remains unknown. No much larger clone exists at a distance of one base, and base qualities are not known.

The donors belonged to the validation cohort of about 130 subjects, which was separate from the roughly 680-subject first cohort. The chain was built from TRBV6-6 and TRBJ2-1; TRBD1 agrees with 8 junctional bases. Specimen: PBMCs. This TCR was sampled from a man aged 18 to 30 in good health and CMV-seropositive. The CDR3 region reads CASSPDRGVNEQFF. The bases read TGTGCCAGCAGCCCAGACAGGGGAGTCAATGAGCAGTTCTTC.